Presented here are 13 T cell receptor beta chains from one specimen sequenced in a study of T-cell reconstitution after alpha-beta-depleted transplantation in children. General study points: Among T cells one year after transplant, newly produced cells accounted for most counts and diversity.

Unique molecular identifiers were incorporated when the TCRbeta library was constructed. MiXCR, run by TCRdb on the PCR reads, gives a single entry per CDR3 protein. This sample has fewer than 350,000 distinct CDR3 sequences; about 7.3% occur once, and the top ten carry approximately 9.1%. These receptors have no identified antigens. This material consisted of peripheral blood, taken 360 days after TCRalphabeta/CD19-depleted stem cell transplant. Receptor source: a female patient aged 2-9 years who had a stem cell transplant for Fanconi anemia, so the T cells may come from the graft donor.

The chain combines TRBV7-3 with TRBJ2-3, with a possible D match to TRBD2 (7 bases). Germline V gene data show CDR1 as SGHTA and CDR2 as FQGTGA. Trimming took off 4 bases at V and 2 bases at J, with 16 bases between the two ends. The CDR3 consists of 16 residues. The DNA of the CDR3 is TGTGCCAGCAGCTCTCAAGGGGGGGTTAACACAGATACGCAGTATTTT. Its translation: CASSSQGGVNTDTQYF.

There are many counts of this clonotype. The chain recombines TRBV27 with TRBJ2-4; D possibly corresponds to TRBD1 (5 bases). From germline, CDR1 is MNHEY and CDR2 SMNVEV (reference sequence). V shed 4 bases and J shed 7 bases, with 11 bases lying between them. There are 13 residues in the CDR3. Here the CDR3 DNA reads TGTGCCAGCAGTTCCCCAGGGATGAACATTCAGTACTTC. This translates into CASSSPGMNIQYF.

The sample holds many counts of this clonotype. The CDR3 reads CASSQERQGAEGNTIYF. CDR3 DNA: TGCGCCAGCAGCCAAGAGAGACAGGGGGCGGAAGGAAACACCATATATTTT. V usage is TRBV4-3 and J usage is TRBJ1-3; TRBD1 aligns across 10 bases. V dropped 0 bases and J dropped 4; count of bases not matched to a gene: 6. This CDR3 has 17 residues. Germline V CDR1 and CDR2: LGHNA, YSLEER.

This clonotype has a handful of counts. The chain carries TRBV5-5 and TRBJ2-7; a possible D gene is TRBD1 (5 bases). Germline CDR1 reads SGHKS; CDR2 reads YYEKEE (reference sequence). This CDR3 region has 13 residues. Trimming shortened V by 2 bases and J by 4 bases, and 10 bases separated the two germline ends. The CDR3 bases are TGTGCCAGCAGCTTCCCCAGGGCATACGAGCAGTACTTC. This sequence encodes CASSFPRAYEQYF.

V and J are TRBV5-4 and TRBJ2-3; 12 bases fit TRBD2. This CDR3 has 16 residues. V was pared by 3 bases and J by 3 bases, with 5 bases of the junction left unmatched. CDR1 is SGHNT, CDR2 YYREEE, per germline (reference sequence). The CDR3 bases are TGTGCCAGCAGCTCAGGACTAGCGGGAATAACAGATACGCAGTATTTT. Amino acid sequence: CASSSGLAGITDTQYF. Based on the CDR3 plus reference TRBV5-4 and TRBJ2-3, the full variable domain is ETGVTQSPTHLIKTRGQQVTLRCSSQSGHNTVSWYQQALGQGPQFIFQYYREEENGRGNFPPRFSGLQFPNYSSELNVNALELDDSALYLCASSSGLAGITDTQYFGPGTRLTVL.

This rearrangement joins TRBV3-1 to TRBJ2-1, with D possibly matching TRBD2 (5 bases). The V end lost 0 bases, the J end lost 4 bases, and 19 bases lay between the germline ends. CDR1 and CDR2 (germline): LGHDT, YNNKEL (reference sequence). The CDR3 contains 18 residues. The CDR3 here is CASSQEGSVSPLYNEQFF. CDR3 bases: TGTGCCAGCAGCCAAGAAGGTAGCGTGAGCCCCTTGTACAATGAGCAGTTCTTC.

There are a few counts of this clonotype. Germline and junction disagree at one end, which may indicate a read error. The V call is TRBV10-3, the J call TRBJ2-2; the D is unclear. Looked up from germline, CDR1 is ENHRY and CDR2 is SYGVKD. This CDR3 is built from 11 residues. The CDR3 sequence is CAIIEAGELFF. CDR3 DNA: TGTGCCATCATTGAGGCCGGGGAGCTGTTTTTT.

This clonotype was counted at least ten times. This sequence joins TRBV19 and TRBJ2-2; TRBD2 is a possible D gene (5 bases). Deletions cut 3 bases from V and 1 base from J, with 9 bases between. Germline V lookup: CDR1 LNHDA, CDR2 SQIVND (reference sequence). The CDR3 totals 15 residues. The CDR3 nucleotides read TGTGCCAGTAGTATCTTTGGACTGAACACCGGGGAGCTGTTTTTT. As protein: CASSIFGLNTGELFF.

Many counts were recorded for this clonotype. The chain couples TRBV5-1 to TRBJ2-3; no definite D call. The germline gives CDR1 SGHRS, CDR2 YFSETQ. V lost 4 bases and J lost 4, with 10 bases in between. The length of the CDR3 is 13 residues. CDR3 bases: TGCGCCAGCAGCAAGACGACCCCAGATACGCAGTATTTT. It translates to CASSKTTPDTQYF.

This clonotype was recorded many times. This rearrangement joins TRBV20-1 to TRBJ2-3; 8 positions agree with TRBD1. J was trimmed by 4 bases and V by 3 bases; bases with no gene match: 6. Germline CDR1 and CDR2: DFQATT and SNEGSKA (reference sequence). There are 14 residues in the CDR3. The DNA for the CDR3 is TGCAGTGCTAGGAGGACAGGGTGGGCAGATACGCAGTATTTT. The encoded protein is CSARRTGWADTQYF.

This clonotype was observed at least ten times. The chain combines TRBV5-1 with TRBJ2-2; D may be TRBD2 (6 bases). V lost 9 bases to trimming and J lost 1 base, with 19 bases between them. The CDR3 covers 16 residues. Germline V gene sequence: CDR1 SGHRS, CDR2 YFSETQ. CDR3 bases: TGCGCCACCATGCCCGGGACTCCTAAGAACACCGGGGAGCTGTTTTTT. It translates to CATMPGTPKNTGELFF.

This clonotype was found a few times. V usage is TRBV20-1 and J usage is TRBJ1-2; 9 bases match TRBD1. J gave up 4 bases and V 0 bases, and 9 bases lay outside the gene matches. Germline V gene sequence: CDR1 DFQATT, CDR2 SNEGSKA (reference sequence). The CDR3 runs to 16 residues. DNA of the CDR3: TGCAGTGCTAGAGATTTTCGGACAGGGGACACCTATGGCTACACCTTC. Translating it yields CSARDFRTGDTYGYTF.

This clonotype was seen repeatedly, ten times or more. The chain recombines TRBV6-6 with TRBJ2-1, with D maybe TRBD2 (6 bases). The V end was cut by 2 bases, the J end by 10 bases, with 9 bases between. Per the germline V gene, CDR1 is MNHNY and CDR2 is SVGAGI (reference sequence). The CDR3 totals 12 residues. The chain's CDR3 is CASSYGGAEQFF. The CDR3, as DNA: TGTGCCAGCAGTTACGGAGGGGCGGAGCAGTTCTTC.